This TCR beta chain was profiled in a study of blood T cell repertoires in COVID-19. Study overall: The analysed material was cDNA or gDNA that came from T cells, B-cell-depleted T cells, or PBMCs.

CDR1 and CDR2 from the germline V gene are SGHTA and FQGNSA. V trimming: 6 bases; J trimming: 4 bases; junction bases outside the gene matches: 5. The CDR3 covers 15 residues. The repertoire was sequenced with immunoSEQ multiplex PCR; TCRdb's copy has only in-frame clones and lacks some. The data contain just under 80,000 clones, around 80% of them singletons. The TCR comes from a woman between 65 and 79 years old with acute or convalescent COVID-19. The chain links TRBV7-2 to TRBJ2-3; 12 bases are a match to TRBD2. Sample: peripheral blood. The CDR3, as DNA: TGTGCCAGCAGGGAGACTAGCGGGAGTGCAGATACGCAGTATTTT. Amino acid sequence: CASRETSGSADTQYF.